The source of this T cell receptor beta chain is a study of blood T cells in healthy people across ages. Peripheral blood was drawn, about 9.7 milliliters per donor. A sample-barcoded 5' primer and a J-beta primer mix were used in a second PCR of roughly 7 to 11 cycles. A 12-random-nucleotide template-switch adaptor tagged each cDNA molecule. TCRdb processed the 5' RACE reads anew with MiXCR; each CDR3 protein has one entry. The sample has hundreds of thousands of distinct CDR3 sequences, about 32% seen once. Findings and caveats of the study: Bulk PBMC profiling left naive and antigen-experienced comparisons inconclusive. Observed TCR beta diversity showed a strong correlation with the percentage of naive T cells as measured by flow cytometry.

Germline V CDR1 and CDR2: LGHDT, YNNKEL (reference sequence). The CDR3 has 12 amino acids. Note on this clonotype: Its antigen is not known. A read error is possible here, since a much larger clone lies one base away.

Specimen: blood. The receptor's source is a woman older than 75 in good health. The rearrangement links TRBV3-1 to TRBJ1-5; D uncertain. The CDR3 DNA is TGTGCCAGCAGTTTTATTAATCGGCCCCAGCATTTT. Translating gives CASSFINRPQHF.